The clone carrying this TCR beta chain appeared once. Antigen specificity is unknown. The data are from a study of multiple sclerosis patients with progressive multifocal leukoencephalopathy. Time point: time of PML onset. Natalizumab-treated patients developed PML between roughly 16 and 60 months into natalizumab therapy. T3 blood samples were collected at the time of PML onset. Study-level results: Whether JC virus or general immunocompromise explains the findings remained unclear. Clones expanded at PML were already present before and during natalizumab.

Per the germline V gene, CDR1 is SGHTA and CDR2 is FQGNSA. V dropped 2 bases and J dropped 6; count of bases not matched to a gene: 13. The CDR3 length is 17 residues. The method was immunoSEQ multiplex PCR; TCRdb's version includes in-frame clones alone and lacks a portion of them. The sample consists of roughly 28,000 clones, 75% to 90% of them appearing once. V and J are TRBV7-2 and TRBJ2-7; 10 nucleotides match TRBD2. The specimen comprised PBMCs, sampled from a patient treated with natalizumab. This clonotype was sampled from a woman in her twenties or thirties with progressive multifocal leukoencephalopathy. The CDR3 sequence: CASSLKMVGTSALEQYF. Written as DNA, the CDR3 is TGTGCCAGCAGCTTAAAAATGGTTGGGACTAGCGCGCTCGAGCAGTACTTC.